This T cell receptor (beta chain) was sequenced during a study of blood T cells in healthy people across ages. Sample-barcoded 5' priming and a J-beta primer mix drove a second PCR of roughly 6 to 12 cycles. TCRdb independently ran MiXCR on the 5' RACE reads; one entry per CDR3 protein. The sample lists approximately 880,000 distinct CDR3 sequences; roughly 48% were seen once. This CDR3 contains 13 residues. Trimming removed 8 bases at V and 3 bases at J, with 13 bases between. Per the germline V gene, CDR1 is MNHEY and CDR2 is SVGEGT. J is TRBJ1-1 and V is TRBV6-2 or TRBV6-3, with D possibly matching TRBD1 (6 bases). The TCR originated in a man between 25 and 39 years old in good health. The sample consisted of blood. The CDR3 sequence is CASEEQGDTEAFF. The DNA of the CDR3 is TGTGCCAGCGAAGAACAGGGCGACACTGAAGCTTTCTTT.